The 8 T cell receptor beta chains below were found in one sample sequenced in a study of blood T cell repertoires in COVID-19 (dated by TCRdb to the early 2020s). The library was produced with the immunoSEQ multiplex PCR assay. TCRdb mirrors the immuneACCESS table, restricted to in-frame sequences. Some clones are absent from its copies; in checked studies, under half trace to an unresolved V gene, and the reason for the others is unknown. In all, the sample holds 370,000 or so clones, and about four fifths of those were seen once. In total, the top ten clones hold over 0.95% of the sample. Sample: peripheral blood. The receptor set was obtained from a human donor with acute or convalescent COVID-19. The donor label of this sample is uncertain.

The chain is built from TRBV27 and TRBJ2-1; TRBD2 might be the D (6 bases). The CDR3 covers 16 residues. V lost 8 bases, J lost 6 bases, and 23 bases lay in between. In germline, CDR1 is MNHEY, CDR2 SMNVEV (reference sequence). Here the CDR3 reads CASGGVPSLGINEQFF. The DNA for the CDR3 is TGTGCCAGCGGAGGGGTTCCCAGTTTGGGGATCAATGAGCAGTTCTTC.

This clone was seen just once. V usage is TRBV2 and J usage is TRBJ2-7; 7 nucleotides align to TRBD1. The CDR3 has 15 amino acids. V lost 7 bases to trimming and J lost 1 base; unmatched junction nucleotides: 10. The germline V gene encodes CDR1 SNHLY and CDR2 FYNNEI. This chain's CDR3 is CASMTSATGSYEQYF. CDR3 DNA sequence: TGTGCCAGCATGACTTCGGCGACAGGGTCCTACGAGCAGTACTTC.

The chain uses TRBV6-2 or TRBV6-3 and TRBJ2-7, with 7 bases aligning to TRBD1. Germline values: CDR1 MNHEY, CDR2 SVGEGT. Trimming at V came to 5 bases and at J to 2 bases, leaving 12 bases not matched to a gene. The CDR3 is made up of 16 amino acids. The chain's CDR3 is CASSRPFGTEAYEQYF. The CDR3 DNA sequence: TGTGCCAGCAGTAGACCCTTCGGGACAGAGGCCTACGAGCAGTACTTC.

V and J are TRBV2 and TRBJ1-1; D is perhaps TRBD1 (6 bases). CDR1 is SNHLY, CDR2 FYNNEI, per germline. The V end was cut by 3 bases, the J end by 5 bases, with 13 bases between. The length of the CDR3 is 14 residues. DNA of the CDR3: TGTGCCAGCAGTGACAGGGGTCAGGGAACTGAAGCTTTCTTT. Translating it yields CASSDRGQGTEAFF. The whole variable domain, filled in from reference TRBV2 and TRBJ1-1, reads EPEVTQTPSHQVTQMGQEVILRCVPISNHLYFYWYRQILGQKVEFLVSFYNNEISEKSEIFDDQFSVERPDGSNFTLKIRSTKLEDSAMYFCASSDRGQGTEAFFGQGTRLTVV.

The chain combines TRBV6-5 with TRBJ1-6, with D tentatively TRBD1 (6 bases). Trimming stripped 6 bases from V and 10 bases from J, with 19 bases between. The CDR3 loop spans 15 amino acids. Germline V gives CDR1 MNHEY, CDR2 SVGAGI. This chain's CDR3 is CASSLTGNWGSPLHF. As DNA, the CDR3 is TGTGCCAGCAGCCTAACAGGGAATTGGGGATCACCCCTCCACTTT.

The table lists this clone with a few counts. The rearrangement uses TRBV6-5 and TRBJ1-1; tentatively, D is TRBD1 (5 bases). Germline CDR1 and CDR2: MNHEY and SVGAGI. V lost 1 base, J lost 5 bases, and 11 bases lay in between. There are 14 residues in the CDR3. In DNA form, the CDR3 reads TGTGCCAGCAGTTACTACACAGGTGGGACTGAAGCTTTCTTT. Its translation: CASSYYTGGTEAFF.

The rearrangement joins TRBV11-2 to TRBJ1-1; no definite D call. The V gene's germline CDR1 is SGHAT and CDR2 FQNNGV. Trimming cost V 6 bases and J 6 bases, with 14 bases left between them. The length of the CDR3 is 13 residues. The CDR3 nucleotides read TGTGCCAGCAGATTCTACGGGGTACCTGAAGCTTTCTTT. This translates into CASRFYGVPEAFF.

The chain is built from TRBV6-5 and TRBJ2-7; possibly TRBD1 for D (5 bases). The CDR3 sequence is 15 residues long. V shed 0 bases and J shed 0 bases, with 9 bases lying between them. In germline, CDR1 is MNHEY, CDR2 SVGAGI. The CDR3 here is CASSYSQASSYEQYF. The CDR3, as DNA: TGTGCCAGCAGTTACTCACAGGCCTCCTCCTACGAGCAGTACTTC.